This TCR beta chain is drawn from a study of cytotoxic CD8 clonotypes in ibrutinib-treated CLL. For the study at large: Responses comprised about 24 partial and 2 complete; at median roughly 70 months, roughly 15 remained remitted and about twelve progressed.

Study results and limitations: The study found clonality rose at ibrutinib response, then fell toward baseline at progression.

Clones were sequenced by immunoSEQ multiplex PCR, and TCRdb holds only the in-frame ones, with some missing. The sample contains more than 30,000 clones, approximately 69% of which appear only once. For this clone: The antigen is unknown.

Sequenced material: PBMCs, taken before ibrutinib treatment. This receptor was taken from a human donor with chronic lymphocytic leukemia.

Here the CDR3 reads CASSNPGTGIYEQYF. The DNA for the CDR3 is TGTGCCAGCAGTAACCCCGGGACAGGAATCTACGAGCAGTACTTC. The gene calls are TRBV4-2 and TRBJ2-7; 8 bases map to TRBD1. Losses at the gene ends were 6 bases for V and 3 bases for J; bases not matched to a gene: 10. The CDR3 spans 15 residues. The germline gives CDR1 LGHNA, CDR2 YNFKEQ.